Here is one T cell receptor beta chain with its context. This entry comes from a study of cytomegalovirus exposure and HLA in healthy donors. This CDR3 has 13 residues. V shed 8 bases and J shed 5 bases, with 15 bases lying between them. From germline, CDR1 is SGHTA and CDR2 FQGNSA. Both 60 Vbeta primers and 13 Jbeta primers went into the PCR. As handled by the study authors: Roughly 83 million unique TCR beta chains, around 11 million of them shared, were counted by a later analysis. TCRdb's table, derived via immunoSEQ multiplex PCR, lists solely in-frame clones and lacks some. From that table come the V and J calls and clone size; the DNA was used to work out D and trimming. The sample carries about 160,000 clones, around 82% recorded once.

Sequencing was performed on PBMCs. The genes are TRBV7-2 and TRBJ2-5; D is ambiguous. This TCR was recovered from a man in his forties or fifties in good health and CMV-seropositive. DNA of the CDR3: TGTGCCAGCGGCTACAAAATTTCGGAGACCCAGTACTTC. This sequence encodes CASGYKISETQYF.